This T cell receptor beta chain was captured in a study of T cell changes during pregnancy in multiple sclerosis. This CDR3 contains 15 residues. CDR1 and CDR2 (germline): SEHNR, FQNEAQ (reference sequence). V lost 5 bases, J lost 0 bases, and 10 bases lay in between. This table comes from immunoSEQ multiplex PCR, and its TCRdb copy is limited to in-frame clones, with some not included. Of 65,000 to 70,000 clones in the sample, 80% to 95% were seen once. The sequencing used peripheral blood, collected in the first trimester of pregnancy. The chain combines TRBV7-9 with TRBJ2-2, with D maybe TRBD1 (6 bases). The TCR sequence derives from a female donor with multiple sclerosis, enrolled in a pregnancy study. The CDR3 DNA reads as TGTGCCAGCAGCCTCGGACAGCCGAACACCGGGGAGCTGTTTTTT. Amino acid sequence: CASSLGQPNTGELFF.